This T cell receptor beta chain was profiled in a study of shared T cell receptors in the human thymus. TCRdb's copy holds only in-frame clones and misses some; the assay was immunoSEQ multiplex PCR. The sample includes roughly 700,000 clones, more than 75% of them seen just once. Germline CDR1 is MNHNS and CDR2 is SASEGT. The CDR3 runs to 15 residues. V lost 2 bases to trimming and J lost 2 bases, with 12 bases between them. This sample also belongs to another study, concerning human thymus T cells. This second study notes: Healthy Finnish infants undergoing corrective surgery for congenital heart defects provided the donor material.

The clonotype originates from a boy less than two years old with a congenital heart defect. The rearrangement links TRBV6-1 to TRBJ1-1; the D is unclear. The sample comprised thymocytes. CDR3 nucleotide sequence: TGTGCCAGCAGTGAAACAACACCAAACAACACTGAAGCTTTCTTT. Its protein product is CASSETTPNNTEAFF.